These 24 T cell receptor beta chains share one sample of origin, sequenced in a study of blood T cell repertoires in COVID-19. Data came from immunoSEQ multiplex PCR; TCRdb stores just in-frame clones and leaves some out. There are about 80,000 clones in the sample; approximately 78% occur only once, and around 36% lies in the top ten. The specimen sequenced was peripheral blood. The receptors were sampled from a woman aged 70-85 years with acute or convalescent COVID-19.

CDR3 loop: CSVVLAARGTQYF. In DNA, the CDR3 is TGCAGCGTTGTTCTCGCCGCCCGGGGGACGCAGTATTTT. The V gene is TRBV29-1, the J gene TRBJ2-3, with a possible D match to TRBD2 (6 bases). The CDR3 is made up of 13 amino acids. Looked up from germline, CDR1 is SQVTM and CDR2 is ANQGSEA. The germline V and J ends were trimmed by 4 bases and 9 bases, with 17 bases remaining between them.

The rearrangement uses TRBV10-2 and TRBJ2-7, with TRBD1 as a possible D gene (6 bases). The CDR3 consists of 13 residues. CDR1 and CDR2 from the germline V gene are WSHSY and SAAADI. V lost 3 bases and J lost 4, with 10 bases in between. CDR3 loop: CASSEQGSYEQYF. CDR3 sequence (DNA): TGCGCCAGCAGTGAACAGGGTTCATACGAGCAGTACTTC.

CDR3 sequence reads: CASSSGQGNYGYTF. The CDR3 region has the DNA TGTGCCAGCAGTTCCGGACAGGGCAACTATGGCTACACCTTC. The chain links TRBV27 to TRBJ1-2, with 8 nucleotides matching TRBD1. This CDR3 is 14 amino acids long. The V and J ends lost 4 bases and 2 bases, in that order; junction bases with no gene match: 3. Germline V CDR1 and CDR2: MNHEY, SMNVEV (reference sequence).

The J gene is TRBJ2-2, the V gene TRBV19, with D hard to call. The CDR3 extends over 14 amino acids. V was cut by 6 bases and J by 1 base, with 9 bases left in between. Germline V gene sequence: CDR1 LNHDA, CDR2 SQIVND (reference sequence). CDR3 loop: CASRFWQNTGELFF. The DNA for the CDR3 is TGTGCCAGTAGGTTCTGGCAGAACACCGGGGAGCTGTTTTTT.

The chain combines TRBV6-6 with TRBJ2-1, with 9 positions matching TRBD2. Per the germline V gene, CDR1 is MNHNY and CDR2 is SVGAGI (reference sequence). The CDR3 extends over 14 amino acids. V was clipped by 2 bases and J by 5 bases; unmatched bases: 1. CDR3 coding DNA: TGTGCCAGCAGTTACCCTAGCGGGGACAATGAGCAGTTCTTC. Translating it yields CASSYPSGDNEQFF.

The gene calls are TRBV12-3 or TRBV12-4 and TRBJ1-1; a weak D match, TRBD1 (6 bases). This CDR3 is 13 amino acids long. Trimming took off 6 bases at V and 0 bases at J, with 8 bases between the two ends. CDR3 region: CASRYRVNTEAFF. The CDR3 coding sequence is TGTGCCAGCAGGTACAGGGTGAACACTGAAGCTTTCTTT.

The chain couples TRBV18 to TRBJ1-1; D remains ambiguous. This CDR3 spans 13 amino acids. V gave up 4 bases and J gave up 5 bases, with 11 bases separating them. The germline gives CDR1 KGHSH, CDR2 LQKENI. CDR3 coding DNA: TGTGCCAGCTCACTATGGTGGGAGACTGAAGCTTTCTTT. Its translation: CASSLWWETEAFF. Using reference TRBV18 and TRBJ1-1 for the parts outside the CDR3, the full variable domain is NAGVMQNPRHLVRRRGQEARLRCSPMKGHSHVYWYRQLPEEGLKFMVYLQKENIIDESGMPKERFSAEFPKEGPSILRIQQVVRGDSAAYFCASSLWWETEAFFGQGTRLTVV.

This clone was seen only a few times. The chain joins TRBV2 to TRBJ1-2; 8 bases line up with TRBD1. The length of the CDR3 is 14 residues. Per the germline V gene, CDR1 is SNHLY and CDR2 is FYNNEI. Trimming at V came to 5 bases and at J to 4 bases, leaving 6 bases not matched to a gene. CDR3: CASSSTGGIYGYTF. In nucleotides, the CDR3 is TGTGCCAGCAGTAGCACAGGGGGTATCTATGGCTACACCTTC.

The CDR3 coding sequence is TGTGCCAGCAGCTCCTACAGGGGGCGGACTGAAGCTTTCTTT. This sequence encodes CASSSYRGRTEAFF. The chain uses TRBV7-2 and TRBJ1-1; the match to TRBD1 covers 9 bases. Germline assignment: CDR1 SGHTA and CDR2 FQGNSA. The CDR3 length is 14 residues. With 4 bases clipped from V and 5 bases from J, the junction kept 5 bases outside the gene matches.

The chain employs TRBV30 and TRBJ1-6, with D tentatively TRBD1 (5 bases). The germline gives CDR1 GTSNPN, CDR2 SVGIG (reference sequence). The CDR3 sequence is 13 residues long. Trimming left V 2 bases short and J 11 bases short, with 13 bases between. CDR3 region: CAWSRQGGPPLHF. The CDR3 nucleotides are TGTGCCTGGAGTAGGCAGGGAGGCCCACCCCTCCACTTT.

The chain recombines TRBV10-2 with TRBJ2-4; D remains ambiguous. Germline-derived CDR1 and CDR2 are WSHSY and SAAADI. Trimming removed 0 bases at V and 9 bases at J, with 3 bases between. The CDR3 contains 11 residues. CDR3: CASSESAIQYF. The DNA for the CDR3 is TGCGCCAGCAGTGAGTCGGCCATTCAGTACTTC.

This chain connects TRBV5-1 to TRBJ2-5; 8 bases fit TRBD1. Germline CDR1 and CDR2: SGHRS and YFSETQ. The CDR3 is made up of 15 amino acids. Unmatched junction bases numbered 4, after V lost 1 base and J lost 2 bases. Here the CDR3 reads CASSLTDRVQETQYF. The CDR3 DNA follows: TGCGCCAGCAGCTTGACGGACAGGGTGCAAGAGACCCAGTACTTC. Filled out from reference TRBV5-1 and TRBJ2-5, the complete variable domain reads KAGVTQTPRYLIKTRGQQVTLSCSPISGHRSVSWYQQTPGQGLQFLFEYFSETQRNKGNFPGRFSGRQFSNSRSEMNVSTLELGDSALYLCASSLTDRVQETQYFGPGTRLLVL.

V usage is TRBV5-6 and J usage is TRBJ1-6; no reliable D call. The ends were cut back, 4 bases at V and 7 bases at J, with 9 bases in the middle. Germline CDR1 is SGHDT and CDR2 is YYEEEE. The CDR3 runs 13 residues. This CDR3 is CASSLDRNSPLHF. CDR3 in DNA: TGTGCCAGCAGCCTTGATCGGAATTCACCCCTCCACTTT. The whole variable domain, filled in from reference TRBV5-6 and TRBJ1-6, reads DAGVTQSPTHLIKTRGQQVTLRCSPKSGHDTVSWYQQALGQGPQFIFQYYEEEERQRGNFPDRFSGHQFPNYSSELNVNALLLGDSALYLCASSLDRNSPLHFGNGTRLTVT.

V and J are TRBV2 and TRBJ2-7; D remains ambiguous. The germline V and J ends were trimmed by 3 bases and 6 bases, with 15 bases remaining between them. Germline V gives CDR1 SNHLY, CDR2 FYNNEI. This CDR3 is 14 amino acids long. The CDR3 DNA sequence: TGTGCCAGCAGTGATCTGGTCGGGTCTGGCGAGCAGTACTTC. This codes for CASSDLVGSGEQYF.

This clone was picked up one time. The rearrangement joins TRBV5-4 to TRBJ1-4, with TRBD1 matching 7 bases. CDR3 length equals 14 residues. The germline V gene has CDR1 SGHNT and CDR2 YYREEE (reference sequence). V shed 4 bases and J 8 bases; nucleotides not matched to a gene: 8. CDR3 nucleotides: TGTGCCAGCAGCACGGGACAGACCTTGGAAAAACTGTTTTTT. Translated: CASSTGQTLEKLFF.

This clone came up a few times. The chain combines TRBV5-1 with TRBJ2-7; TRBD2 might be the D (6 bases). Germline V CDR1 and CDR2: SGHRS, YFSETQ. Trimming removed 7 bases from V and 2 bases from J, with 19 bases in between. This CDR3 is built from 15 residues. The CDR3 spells CASRGLSGRTYEQYF. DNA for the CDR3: TGCGCCAGCCGCGGACTTAGCGGAAGAACCTACGAGCAGTACTTC.

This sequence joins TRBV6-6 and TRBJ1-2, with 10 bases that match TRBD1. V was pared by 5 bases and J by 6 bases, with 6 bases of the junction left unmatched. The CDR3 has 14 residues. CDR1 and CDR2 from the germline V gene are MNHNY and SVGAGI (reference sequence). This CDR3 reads CASSPTGTGDGYTF. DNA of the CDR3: TGTGCCAGCAGTCCCACTGGGACAGGGGATGGCTACACCTTC.

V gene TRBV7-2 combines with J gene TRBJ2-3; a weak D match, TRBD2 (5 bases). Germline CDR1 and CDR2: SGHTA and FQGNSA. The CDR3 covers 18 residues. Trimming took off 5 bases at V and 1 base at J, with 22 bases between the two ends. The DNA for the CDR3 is TGTGCCAGCAGCCCCCGTGGGCGCGGGTCCCTCGGCACAGATACGCAGTATTTT. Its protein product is CASSPRGRGSLGTDTQYF.

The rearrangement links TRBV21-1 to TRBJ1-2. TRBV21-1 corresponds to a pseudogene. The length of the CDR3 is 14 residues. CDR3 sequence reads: CASSSPGSRYGYTF. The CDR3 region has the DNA TGTGCCAGCAGCAGCCCTGGGAGCCGCTATGGCTACACCTTC.

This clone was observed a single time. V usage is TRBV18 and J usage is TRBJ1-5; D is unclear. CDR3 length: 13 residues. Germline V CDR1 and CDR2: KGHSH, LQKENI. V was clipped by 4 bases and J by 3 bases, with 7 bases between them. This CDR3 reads CASSLGNNQPQHF. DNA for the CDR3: TGTGCCAGCTCACTCGGTAACAATCAGCCCCAGCATTTT.

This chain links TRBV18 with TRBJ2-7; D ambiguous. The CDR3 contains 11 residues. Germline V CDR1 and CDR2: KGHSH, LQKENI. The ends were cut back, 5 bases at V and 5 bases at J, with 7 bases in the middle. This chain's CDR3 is CASSGSNEQYF. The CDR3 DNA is TGTGCCAGCTCAGGTTCTAACGAGCAGTACTTC.

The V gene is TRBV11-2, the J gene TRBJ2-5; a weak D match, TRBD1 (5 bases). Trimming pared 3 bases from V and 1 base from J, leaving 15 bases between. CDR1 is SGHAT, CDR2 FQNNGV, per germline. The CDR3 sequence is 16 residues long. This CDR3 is CASSFSSWGAQETQYF. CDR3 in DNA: TGTGCCAGCAGCTTTTCTTCCTGGGGCGCCCAAGAGACCCAGTACTTC. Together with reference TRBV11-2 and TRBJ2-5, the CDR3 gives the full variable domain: EAGVAQSPRYKIIEKRQSVAFWCNPISGHATLYWYQQILGQGPKLLIQFQNNGVVDDSQLPKDRFSAERLKGVDSTLKIQPAKLEDSAVYLCASSFSSWGAQETQYFGPGTRLLVL.

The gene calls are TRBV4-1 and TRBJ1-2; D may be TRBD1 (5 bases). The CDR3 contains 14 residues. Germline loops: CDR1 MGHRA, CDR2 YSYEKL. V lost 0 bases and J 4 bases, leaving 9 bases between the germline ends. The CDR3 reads CASSQDGGVYGYTF. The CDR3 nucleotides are TGCGCCAGCAGCCAAGACGGGGGGGTCTATGGCTACACCTTC.

The CDR3 region is CASETNLRDRGPYEQYF. The CDR3 nucleotides read TGTGCCAGCGAAACAAATTTACGGGACAGAGGGCCTTACGAGCAGTACTTC. V gene TRBV21-1 combines with J gene TRBJ2-7; the table's D gene call, TRBD1, was not cross checked with the DNA. TRBV21-1 is marked as a pseudogene. The CDR3 contains 17 residues.